The next 16 T cell receptor beta chains were all read from a single sample in a study of graft-versus-host responses after intestinal transplantation. Produced via immunoSEQ multiplex PCR; TCRdb's table is partial and in-frame only. The repertoire includes 90,000 to 130,000 clones, 90% to 95% of them detected once, and 0.9% to 1.5% sits in the top ten. Antigen specificity for these receptors is unknown. The source was unstimulated CD8+ T cells sorted from spleen or lymph node cells, collected before transplant. Receptors were obtained from a human donor who was the organ donor for an intestinal transplant.

The rearrangement uses TRBV14 and TRBJ1-1; the D gene is possibly TRBD1 (5 bases). In germline, CDR1 is SGHDN, CDR2 FVKESK. The CDR3 is made up of 14 amino acids. Trimming stripped 5 bases from V and 6 bases from J, with 16 bases between. CDR3 sequence: CASSSQGGPPEAFF. The CDR3 region has the DNA TGTGCCAGCAGCTCCCAGGGAGGGCCCCCTGAAGCTTTCTTT.

This chain connects TRBV11-2 to TRBJ2-2; D remains unclear. This CDR3 comprises 14 residues. Germline CDR1 is SGHAT and CDR2 is FQNNGV. V shed 4 bases and J shed 3 bases, with 9 bases lying between them. The CDR3 sequence: CASSSTSYTGELFF. In DNA form, the CDR3 reads TGTGCCAGCAGCTCGACTTCATACACCGGGGAGCTGTTTTTT.

The genes are TRBV11-2 and TRBJ1-1; D not resolved. CDR3 size: 13 residues. Germline V lookup: CDR1 SGHAT, CDR2 FQNNGV. V was clipped by 3 bases and J by 10 bases, with 15 bases between them. As DNA, the CDR3 is TGTGCCAGCAGCTTGGACCCCCTGGGAAGAGCTTTCTTT. Protein sequence: CASSLDPLGRAFF.

This sequence joins TRBV30 and TRBJ2-1, with D possibly TRBD1 on 5 matching bases. Looked up from germline, CDR1 is GTSNPN and CDR2 is SVGIG (reference sequence). V lost 8 bases and J 9 bases, leaving 11 bases between the germline ends. This CDR3 region has 10 residues. CDR3 coding DNA: TGTGCCGGAAGGGGATCTGAGCAGTTCTTC. It is translated as CAGRGSEQFF.

V gene TRBV5-6 combines with J gene TRBJ1-4; D is possibly TRBD1 (5 bases). The V gene's germline CDR1 is SGHDT and CDR2 YYEEEE. The CDR3 loop spans 17 amino acids. The ends were cut back, 3 bases at V and 7 bases at J, with 22 bases in the middle. For the CDR3, the DNA is TGTGCCAGCAGCTCGGTAGCAGGGTCAGAGGGCGTTGAAAAACTGTTTTTT. Its translation is CASSSVAGSEGVEKLFF.

The chain combines TRBV5-1 with TRBJ1-1; 8 bases align to TRBD1. CDR1 SGHRS and CDR2 YFSETQ come from the germline V gene. V lost 4 bases and J lost 2; bases outside the gene matches: 7. The CDR3 sequence is 15 residues long. The CDR3 nucleotides read TGCGCCAGCAGCCTACTGGCAGGGGGCAACACTGAAGCTTTCTTT. Its translation: CASSLLAGGNTEAFF. Full variable domain (outside the CDR3, taken from reference TRBV5-1 and TRBJ1-1): KAGVTQTPRYLIKTRGQQVTLSCSPISGHRSVSWYQQTPGQGLQFLFEYFSETQRNKGNFPGRFSGRQFSNSRSEMNVSTLELGDSALYLCASSLLAGGNTEAFFGQGTRLTVV.

The count of this clone is one. The CDR3 nucleotides are TGCGCCAGCAGCCAATTGGAGAACAGGGAGAACACTGAAGCTTTCTTT. It is translated as CASSQLENRENTEAFF. This chain joins TRBV4-1 and TRBJ1-1, with D possibly TRBD1 on 6 matching bases. The CDR3 covers 16 residues. The V gene lost 2 bases and the J gene lost 1 base, with 14 bases spanning the gap. CDR1 MGHRA and CDR2 YSYEKL come from the germline V gene.

This chain links TRBV27 with TRBJ2-3, with D possibly TRBD1 on 5 matching bases. The CDR3 sequence is 13 residues long. CDR1 and CDR2 from the germline V gene are MNHEY and SMNVEV (reference sequence). The V end lost 2 bases, the J end lost 8 bases, and 11 bases lay between the germline ends. In DNA, the CDR3 is TGTGCCAGCAGTTTAGCGGAAAGGGGTACGCAGTATTTT. Translating it yields CASSLAERGTQYF.

The chain recombines TRBV7-9 with TRBJ1-3; D ambiguous. V lost 6 bases and J lost 4, with 19 bases in between. The CDR3 has 16 amino acids. Germline lookup yields CDR1 SEHNR and CDR2 FQNEAQ (reference sequence). CDR3 region: CASRTTGSGSGNTIYF. The DNA of the CDR3 is TGTGCCAGCAGGACCACGGGGTCGGGCTCCGGAAACACCATATATTTT.

The sample holds a few counts of this clone. V gene TRBV30 combines with J gene TRBJ2-2; no reliable D call. This CDR3 comprises 12 residues. The germline CDR1 and CDR2 sequences are GTSNPN and SVGIG (reference sequence). The ends were cut back, 0 bases at V and 3 bases at J, with 2 bases in the middle. The CDR3 DNA follows: TGTGCCTGGAGTGTACACACCGGGGAGCTGTTTTTT. It specifies CAWSVHTGELFF.

The chain combines TRBV27 with TRBJ2-7, with D tentatively TRBD2 (6 bases). V gave up 0 bases and J gave up 3 bases, with 12 bases separating them. The germline V gene encodes CDR1 MNHEY and CDR2 SMNVEV (reference sequence). This CDR3 has 15 residues. The CDR3 loop is CASSLSHLTSYEQYF. CDR3 nucleotides: TGTGCCAGCAGTTTATCTCATCTGACTAGCTACGAGCAGTACTTC.

V and J are TRBV7-3 and TRBJ2-5, with TRBD2 matching over 7 bases. The CDR3 sequence is 14 residues long. Trimming at V came to 9 bases and at J to 7 bases, leaving 14 bases not matched to a gene. CDR1 SGHTA and CDR2 FQGTGA come from the germline V gene. CDR3 DNA sequence: TGTGCCAGACTCCCGCGAGGGCGCGGGGGGACCCAGTACTTC. Protein product: CARLPRGRGGTQYF.

V usage is TRBV7-9 and J usage is TRBJ2-2, with unresolved D. Germline V gene data show CDR1 as SEHNR and CDR2 as FQNEAQ (reference sequence). The CDR3 has 11 amino acids. V was cut by 3 bases and J by 8 bases, with 4 bases left in between. The CDR3, as DNA: TGTGCCAGCAGCTTCAGGGGGGAGCTGTTTTTT. This translates into CASSFRGELFF.

This clone appeared a few times. V and J are TRBV6-1 and TRBJ2-5; 10 bases are a match to TRBD2. Germline V gene sequence: CDR1 MNHNS, CDR2 SASEGT. CDR3 size: 15 residues. After removal of 2 bases from V and 4 bases from J, the junction contained 4 bases not matched to a gene. This CDR3 is CASSERASGRETQYF. DNA of the CDR3: TGTGCCAGCAGTGAACGGGCTAGCGGGAGAGAGACCCAGTACTTC.

This sequence joins TRBV4-3 and TRBJ1-2, with D hard to call. Germline V CDR1 and CDR2: LGHNA, YSLEER. V was pared by 0 bases and J by 0 bases, with 20 bases between. This CDR3 region has 19 residues. CDR3 residues: CASSQEGQGPEIPNYGYTF. DNA of the CDR3: TGCGCCAGCAGCCAAGAGGGCCAAGGGCCCGAAATTCCTAACTATGGCTACACCTTC.

The chain joins TRBV5-1 to TRBJ2-3, with 7 bases that match TRBD2. Germline V lookup: CDR1 SGHRS, CDR2 YFSETQ. V lost 3 bases, J lost 2 bases, and 6 bases stayed unmatched. This CDR3 contains 15 residues. The CDR3 reads CASSWASGHTDTQYF. DNA of the CDR3: TGCGCCAGCAGCTGGGCTAGCGGACACACAGATACGCAGTATTTT.